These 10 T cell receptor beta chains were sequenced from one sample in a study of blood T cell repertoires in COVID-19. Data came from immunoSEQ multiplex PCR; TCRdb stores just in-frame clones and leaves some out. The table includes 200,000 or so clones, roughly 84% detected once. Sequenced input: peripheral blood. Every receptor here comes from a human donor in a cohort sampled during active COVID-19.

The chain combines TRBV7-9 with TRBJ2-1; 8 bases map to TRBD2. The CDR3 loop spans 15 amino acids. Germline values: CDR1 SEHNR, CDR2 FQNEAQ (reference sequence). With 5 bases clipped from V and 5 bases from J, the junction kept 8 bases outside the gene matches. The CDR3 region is CASSPSGRPNNEQFF. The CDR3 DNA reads TGTGCCAGCAGCCCGAGCGGGAGACCCAACAATGAGCAGTTCTTC.

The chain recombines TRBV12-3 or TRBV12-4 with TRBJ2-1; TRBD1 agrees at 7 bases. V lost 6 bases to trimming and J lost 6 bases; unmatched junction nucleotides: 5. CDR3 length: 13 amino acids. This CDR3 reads CASSMTGFNEQFF. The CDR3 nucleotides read TGTGCCAGCAGCATGACAGGGTTCAATGAGCAGTTCTTC.

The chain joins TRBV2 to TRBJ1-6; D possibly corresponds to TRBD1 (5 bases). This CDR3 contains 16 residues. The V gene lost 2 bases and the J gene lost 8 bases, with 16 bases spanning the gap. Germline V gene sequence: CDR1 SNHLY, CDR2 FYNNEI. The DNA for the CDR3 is TGTGCCAGCAGTGAATGGGTTTGGGGCAGGGATTCACCCCTCCACTTT. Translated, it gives CASSEWVWGRDSPLHF.

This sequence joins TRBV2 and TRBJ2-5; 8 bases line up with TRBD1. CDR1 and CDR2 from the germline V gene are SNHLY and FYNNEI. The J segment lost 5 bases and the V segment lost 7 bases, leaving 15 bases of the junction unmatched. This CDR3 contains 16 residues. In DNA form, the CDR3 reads TGTGCCAGCAAAGGGGCTTGGACAGGGCCAAGCGAGACCCAGTACTTC. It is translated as CASKGAWTGPSETQYF.

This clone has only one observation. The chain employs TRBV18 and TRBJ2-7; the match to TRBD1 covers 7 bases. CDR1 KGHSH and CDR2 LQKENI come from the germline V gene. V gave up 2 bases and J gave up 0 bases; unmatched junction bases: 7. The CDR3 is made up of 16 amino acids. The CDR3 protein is CASSPTGTVFSYEQYF. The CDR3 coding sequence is TGTGCCAGCTCACCAACGGGGACAGTCTTCTCCTACGAGCAGTACTTC. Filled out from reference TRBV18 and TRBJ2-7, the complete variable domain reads NAGVMQNPRHLVRRRGQEARLRCSPMKGHSHVYWYRQLPEEGLKFMVYLQKENIIDESGMPKERFSAEFPKEGPSILRIQQVVRGDSAAYFCASSPTGTVFSYEQYFGPGTRLTVT.

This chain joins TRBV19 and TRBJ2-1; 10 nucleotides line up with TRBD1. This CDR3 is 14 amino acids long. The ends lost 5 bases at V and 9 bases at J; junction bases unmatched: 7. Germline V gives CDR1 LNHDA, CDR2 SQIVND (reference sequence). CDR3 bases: TGTGCCAGTAGTTCGAGACAGGGGGCAAGTGAGCAGTTCTTC. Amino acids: CASSSRQGASEQFF. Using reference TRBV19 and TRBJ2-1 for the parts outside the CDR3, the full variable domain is DGGITQSPKYLFRKEGQNVTLSCEQNLNHDAMYWYRQDPGQGLRLIYYSQIVNDFQKGDIAEGYSVSREKKESFPLTVTSAQKNPTAFYLCASSSRQGASEQFFGPGTRLTVL.

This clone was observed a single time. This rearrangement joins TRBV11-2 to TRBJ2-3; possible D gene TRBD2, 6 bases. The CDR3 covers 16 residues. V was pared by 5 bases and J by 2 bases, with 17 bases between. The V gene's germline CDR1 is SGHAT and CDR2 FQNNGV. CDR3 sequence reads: CASSLRRDSPTDTQYF. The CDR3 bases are TGTGCCAGCAGCCTACGGCGGGACTCGCCCACAGATACGCAGTATTTT.

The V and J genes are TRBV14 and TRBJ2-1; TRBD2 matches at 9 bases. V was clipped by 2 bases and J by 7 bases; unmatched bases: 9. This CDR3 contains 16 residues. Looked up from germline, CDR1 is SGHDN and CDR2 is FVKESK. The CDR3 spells CASSQREGLAGNEQFF. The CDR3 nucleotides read TGTGCCAGCAGCCAAAGGGAGGGACTAGCCGGTAATGAGCAGTTCTTC.

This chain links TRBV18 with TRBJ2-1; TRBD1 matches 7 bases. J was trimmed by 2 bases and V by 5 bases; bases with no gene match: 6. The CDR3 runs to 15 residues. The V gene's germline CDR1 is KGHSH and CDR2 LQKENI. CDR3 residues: CASSSTGVPYNEQFF. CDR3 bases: TGTGCCAGCTCATCCACAGGGGTACCCTACAATGAGCAGTTCTTC. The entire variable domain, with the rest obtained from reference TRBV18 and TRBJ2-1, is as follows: NAGVMQNPRHLVRRRGQEARLRCSPMKGHSHVYWYRQLPEEGLKFMVYLQKENIIDESGMPKERFSAEFPKEGPSILRIQQVVRGDSAAYFCASSSTGVPYNEQFFGPGTRLTVL.

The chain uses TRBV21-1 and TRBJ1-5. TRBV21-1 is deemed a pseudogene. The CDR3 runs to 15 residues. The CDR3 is CASRRAGGGNQPQHF. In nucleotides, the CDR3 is TGTGCCAGCAGACGGGCGGGGGGCGGCAATCAGCCCCAGCATTTT.